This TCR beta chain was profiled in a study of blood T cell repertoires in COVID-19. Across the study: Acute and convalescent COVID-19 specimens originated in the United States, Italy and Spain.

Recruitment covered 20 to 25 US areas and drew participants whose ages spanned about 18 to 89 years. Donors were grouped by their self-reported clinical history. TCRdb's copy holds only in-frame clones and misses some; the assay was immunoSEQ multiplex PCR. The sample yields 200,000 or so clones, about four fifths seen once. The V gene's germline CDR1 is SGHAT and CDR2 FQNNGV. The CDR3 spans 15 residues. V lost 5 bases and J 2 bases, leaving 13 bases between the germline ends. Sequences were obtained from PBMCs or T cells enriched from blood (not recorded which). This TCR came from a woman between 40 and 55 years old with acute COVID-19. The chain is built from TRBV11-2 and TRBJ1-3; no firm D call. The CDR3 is CASSLWEVAGNTIYF. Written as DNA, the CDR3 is TGTGCCAGCAGCCTATGGGAGGTAGCTGGAAACACCATATATTTT.